These 6 T cell receptor beta chains were sequenced from one sample in a study of Ad26.COV2.S vaccination and SARS-CoV-2 variants. Specified treatment: around 19 received Ad26.COV2.S at low or high dose, single or two shots; about 5 received placebo; per-sample allocation not given. Sampling happened 63 days after the first vaccine or placebo injection. This table comes from immunoSEQ multiplex PCR, and its TCRdb copy is limited to in-frame clones, with some not included. The sample holds about 350,000 clones, around nine tenths seen once. The sequencing used peripheral blood, collected in a trial of Ad26.COV2.S vaccine versus placebo. The receptors stem from a person aged 18-60 years who received the Ad26.COV2.S COVID-19 vaccine or a placebo.

V and J are TRBV19 and TRBJ2-5; D tentatively reads TRBD1 or TRBD2 (6 bases each). This CDR3 has 13 residues. Trimming left V 6 bases short and J 6 bases short, with 14 bases between. Germline loops: CDR1 LNHDA, CDR2 SQIVND (reference sequence). For the CDR3, the DNA is TGTGCCAGTAGCCCAGTTGGGGGGCAGACCCAGTACTTC. Encoded protein: CASSPVGGQTQYF.

This chain links TRBV7-2 with TRBJ2-1, with TRBD1 matching 7 bases. This CDR3 has 16 residues. V lost 1 base and J lost 4; bases outside the gene matches: 7. Per germline, CDR1 SGHTA and CDR2 FQGNSA. The CDR3, as DNA: TGTGCCAGCAGCTTAGGATCCAAGGGGGCATACAATGAGCAGTTCTTC. This gives the protein CASSLGSKGAYNEQFF.

This chain joins TRBV2 and TRBJ1-2; 7 bases agree with TRBD1. Trimming took 3 bases from V and 5 from J; bases not matched to a gene: 3. CDR3 length: 13 residues. The germline V gene has CDR1 SNHLY and CDR2 FYNNEI. For the CDR3, the DNA is TGTGCCAGCAGTGATTCAGGGGGATATGGCTACACCTTC. This gives the protein CASSDSGGYGYTF.

The genes are TRBV12-3 or TRBV12-4 and TRBJ2-1, with D possibly TRBD2 on 6 matching bases. Deletions cut 6 bases from V and 9 bases from J, with 15 bases between. CDR3 length equals 13 residues. CDR3: CASSITSGGEQFF. The CDR3 DNA follows: TGTGCCAGCAGCATTACATCCGGGGGTGAGCAGTTCTTC.

The chain combines TRBV5-6 with TRBJ1-2; D is possibly TRBD1 (5 bases). Trimming cost V 4 bases and J 5 bases, with 18 bases left between them. The CDR3 extends over 15 amino acids. In germline, CDR1 is SGHDT, CDR2 YYEEEE. Here the CDR3 DNA reads TGTGCCAGCAGCACCGACAGAGCCCCGAGGTATGGCTACACCTTC. Its protein product is CASSTDRAPRYGYTF. The whole variable domain, filled in from reference TRBV5-6 and TRBJ1-2, reads DAGVTQSPTHLIKTRGQQVTLRCSPKSGHDTVSWYQQALGQGPQFIFQYYEEEERQRGNFPDRFSGHQFPNYSSELNVNALLLGDSALYLCASSTDRAPRYGYTFGSGTRLTVV.

V usage is TRBV9 and J usage is TRBJ1-4; a possible D gene is TRBD1 (5 bases). Germline CDR1 is SGDLS and CDR2 is YYNGEE. This CDR3 has 15 residues. The V and J ends lost 3 bases and 4 bases respectively, with 13 bases between them. The CDR3 sequence is CASSADSYLNEKLFF. For the CDR3, the DNA is TGTGCCAGCAGCGCCGACAGTTATCTTAATGAAAAACTGTTTTTT.